This TCR beta chain emerged from a study of regulatory T cells in long-lasting Graves disease. Time point meaning: newly diagnosed GD, antithyroid drugs for less than 3 months. PBMC-extracted RNA yielded the TCR library. The germline V gene has CDR1 ENHRY and CDR2 SYGVKD. Trimming took off 0 bases at V and 6 bases at J, with 7 bases between the two ends. The length of the CDR3 is 13 residues. Building the TCR beta libraries relied on iRepertoire HTBI primers, and CDR3 regions underwent Arm-PCR. TCRdb called the multiplex PCR reads again in MiXCR, with one record for every CDR3 protein. The data show 530,000 or so distinct CDR3 sequences, approximately 13% seen once. These records were also assigned to another study, of T cells in Graves' hyperthyroidism and ophthalmopathy. That source adds: When ophthalmopathy did not progress within 18 months, Graves' hyperthyroidism was considered stable.

The material sequenced was peripheral blood mononuclear cells (PBMCs), taken at new diagnosis, from a patient treated with antithyroid drugs. The TCR comes from a man aged 25 to 40 with Graves disease. The rearrangement links TRBV10-3 to TRBJ2-3; no definite D call. In nucleotides, the CDR3 is TGTGCCATCAGTGAGTCTCCCAGTGATACGCAGTATTTT. It is translated as CAISESPSDTQYF.